Listed here are 15 T cell receptor beta chains from one sample, sequenced in a study of cytomegalovirus exposure and HLA in healthy donors. A multiplex PCR was run with 60 Vbeta primers and 13 Jbeta primers. Sequencing used immunoSEQ multiplex PCR; TCRdb keeps in-frame clones, though not all of them. The sample consists of roughly 130,000 clones, about 80% of them appearing once. What was sequenced was PBMCs. These receptor sequences come from a male donor in good health and CMV-seropositive.

The chain uses TRBV27 and TRBJ2-7; 11 nucleotides align to TRBD2. V was pared by 5 bases and J by 0 bases, with 6 bases of the junction left unmatched. The length of the CDR3 is 16 residues. Germline V gene sequence: CDR1 MNHEY, CDR2 SMNVEV (reference sequence). The CDR3 protein is CASSPRLAGRSYEQYF. CDR3 bases: TGTGCCAGCAGTCCCCGACTAGCGGGGCGCTCCTACGAGCAGTACTTC.

This clone was detected a few times. The chain joins TRBV6-1 to TRBJ2-2; possible D gene TRBD1, 5 bases. Between the trimmed V and J ends, which lost 4 bases and 5 bases, there was a span of 8 bases. CDR3 length equals 13 residues. Germline V gives CDR1 MNHNS, CDR2 SASEGT. This chain's CDR3 is CASSGQLTGELFF. CDR3 nucleotides: TGTGCCAGCAGTGGACAGCTGACCGGGGAGCTGTTTTTT.

Concerning this clone itself: The germline gene is not matched at one end of the junction; a read error may be the cause. The rearrangement uses TRBV7-7 and TRBJ2-5; D possibly corresponds to TRBD1 (5 bases). This CDR3 has 15 amino acids. The germline gives CDR1 SSHAT, CDR2 FNYEAQ (reference sequence). The CDR3 DNA reads TGTGCTAGCAGCCCACAGAGTGGGGCCGGAGAGACCCAGTACTTC. Protein: CASSPQSGAGETQYF.

The CDR3 protein is CASSPRGRGSYNEQFF. CDR3 in DNA: TGTGCCAGCAGCCCTCGGGGGCGGGGGTCCTACAATGAGCAGTTCTTC. The rearrangement uses TRBV9 and TRBJ2-1; D may be TRBD2 (7 bases). The germline CDR1 and CDR2 sequences are SGDLS and YYNGEE. This CDR3 has 16 residues. V was pared by 4 bases and J by 1 base, with 15 bases between.

The rearrangement uses TRBV6-5 and TRBJ1-3, with 7 bases identical to TRBD1. V was clipped by 8 bases and J by 3 bases; unmatched bases: 10. This CDR3 has 15 amino acids. CDR1 MNHEY and CDR2 SVGAGI come from the germline V gene. CDR3 sequence: CASGEDRAGGNTIYF. The CDR3, as DNA: TGTGCCAGCGGCGAAGACAGGGCGGGTGGAAACACCATATATTTT.

This clone appeared a few times. The CDR3 region has the DNA TGTGCCAGTAGTATAGGGGGTAGTTACGGGAACAATGAGCAGTTCTTC. This gives the protein CASSIGGSYGNNEQFF. The rearrangement joins TRBV19 to TRBJ2-1; possibly TRBD2 for D (5 bases). This CDR3 has 16 residues. Trimming stripped 1 base from V and 5 bases from J, with 15 bases between. The V gene's germline CDR1 is LNHDA and CDR2 SQIVND (reference sequence).

The genes are TRBV27 and TRBJ2-3; TRBD2 might be the D (6 bases). The CDR3 spans 14 residues. Germline assignment: CDR1 MNHEY and CDR2 SMNVEV (reference sequence). V was clipped by 6 bases and J by 3 bases, with 13 bases between them. CDR3 nucleotide sequence: TGTGCCAGCAGGCGGGGTTTTTTTACAGATACGCAGTATTTT. This codes for CASRRGFFTDTQYF.

This clone occurred a few times. The chain links TRBV5-1 to TRBJ2-3; D is possibly TRBD2 (5 bases). Germline CDR1 and CDR2: SGHRS and YFSETQ. The CDR3 runs 16 residues. The ends were cut back, 4 bases at V and 2 bases at J, with 17 bases in the middle. In DNA, the CDR3 is TGCGCCAGCAGCCCTGAAACTAGTCGCTCCACAGATACGCAGTATTTT. Residues: CASSPETSRSTDTQYF.

The chain uses TRBV11-2 and TRBJ2-1; TRBD2 aligns across 13 bases. Trimming cost V 5 bases and J 7 bases; bases outside gene matches: 8. The CDR3 covers 16 residues. The germline V gene encodes CDR1 SGHAT and CDR2 FQNNGV. CDR3: CASSTSGRAFWNEQFF. For the CDR3, the DNA is TGTGCCAGCAGCACTAGCGGGAGGGCCTTTTGGAATGAGCAGTTCTTC.

The chain employs TRBV5-4 and TRBJ1-1; TRBD1 is a possible D gene (6 bases). The V end was cut by 4 bases, the J end by 1 base, with 14 bases between. Germline CDR1 SGHNT, CDR2 YYREEE (reference sequence). This CDR3 spans 15 amino acids. As DNA, the CDR3 is TGTGCCAGCAGCGGGGGGGGGCAAGCGAACACTGAAGCTTTCTTT. This gives the protein CASSGGGQANTEAFF.

In the case of this clone: The germline gene is not matched at one end of the junction; a read error may be the cause. The rearrangement links TRBV9 to TRBJ1-5; TRBD1 agrees at 8 bases. CDR3 length equals 14 residues. In germline, CDR1 is SGDLS, CDR2 YYNGEE. CDR3 coding DNA: TGTGCCAGCAGCTCGGGACAGGCCAATCGGCCCCAGCATTTT. It codes for CASSSGQANRPQHF.

The chain employs TRBV5-1 and TRBJ1-1; weak D call: TRBD1 (6 bases). CDR1 and CDR2 (germline): SGHRS, YFSETQ. V was pared by 2 bases and J by 1 base, with 9 bases between. The CDR3 runs 14 residues. CDR3 in amino acids: CASSFAGENTEAFF. The CDR3 region has the DNA TGCGCCAGCAGCTTCGCAGGGGAGAACACTGAAGCTTTCTTT.

This chain links TRBV6-6 with TRBJ1-6; D unclear. The germline gives CDR1 MNHNY, CDR2 SVGAGI (reference sequence). The CDR3 covers 15 residues. V was clipped by 4 bases and J by 6 bases, with 13 bases between them. The CDR3 nucleotides are TGTGCCAGCAGTTCTAGTTTCTCGGGTAATTCACCCCTCCACTTT. Its translation is CASSSSFSGNSPLHF.

The gene calls are TRBV6-5 and TRBJ2-3; D possibly corresponds to TRBD2 (5 bases). The germline V and J ends were trimmed by 7 bases and 4 bases, with 18 bases remaining between them. Looked up from germline, CDR1 is MNHEY and CDR2 is SVGAGI. This CDR3 is built from 15 residues. The CDR3 here is CASTLRVGAADTQYF. The CDR3 nucleotides are TGTGCCAGCACCCTACGGGTAGGAGCGGCAGATACGCAGTATTTT.

The V gene is TRBV19, the J gene TRBJ2-5; 10 bases line up with TRBD1. The J call may be faulty, since TRBJ2-7 better matches the DNA end. Germline lookup yields CDR1 LNHDA and CDR2 SQIVND (reference sequence). This CDR3 is built from 15 residues. The CDR3 bases are TGTGCCAGTAGTACGGGACAGGGGCCTACCTACGAGCAGTACTTC. It encodes CASSTGQGPTYEQYF.